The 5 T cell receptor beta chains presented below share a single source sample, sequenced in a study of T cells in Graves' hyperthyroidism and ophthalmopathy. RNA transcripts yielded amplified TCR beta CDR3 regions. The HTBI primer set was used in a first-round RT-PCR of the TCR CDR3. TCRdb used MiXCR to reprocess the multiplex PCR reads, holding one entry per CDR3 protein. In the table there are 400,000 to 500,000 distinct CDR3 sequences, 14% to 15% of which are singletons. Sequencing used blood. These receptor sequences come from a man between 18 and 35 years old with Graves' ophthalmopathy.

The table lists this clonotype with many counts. For the CDR3, the DNA is TGTGCCAGCAGTTTAGGGGACAGGGTCGGCAATGAGCAGTTCTTC. Translated: CASSLGDRVGNEQFF. J is TRBJ2-1 and V is TRBV28; TRBD1 aligns across 9 bases. The J segment lost 6 bases and the V segment lost 2 bases, leaving 5 bases of the junction unmatched. Germline V gene sequence: CDR1 MDHEN, CDR2 SYDVKM. This CDR3 comprises 15 residues. Complete variable domain (other parts from reference TRBV28 and TRBJ2-1): DVKVTQSSRYLVKRTGEKVFLECVQDMDHENMFWYRQDPGLGLRLIYFSYDVKMKEKGDIPEGYSVSREKKERFSLILESASTNQTSMYLCASSLGDRVGNEQFFGPGTRLTVL.

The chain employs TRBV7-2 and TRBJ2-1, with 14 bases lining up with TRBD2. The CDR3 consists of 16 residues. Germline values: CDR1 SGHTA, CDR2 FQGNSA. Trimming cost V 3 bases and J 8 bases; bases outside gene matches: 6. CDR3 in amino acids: CASSLRLAGGMDEQFF. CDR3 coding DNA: TGTGCCAGCAGCTTGAGACTAGCGGGAGGGATGGATGAGCAGTTCTTC.

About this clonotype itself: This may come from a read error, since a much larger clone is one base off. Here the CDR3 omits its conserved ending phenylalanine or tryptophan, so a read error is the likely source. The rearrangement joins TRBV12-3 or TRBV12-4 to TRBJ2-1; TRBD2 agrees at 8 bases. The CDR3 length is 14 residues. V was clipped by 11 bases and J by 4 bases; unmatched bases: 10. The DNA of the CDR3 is TGTGCCTCTCTTGTGATAGCGGGGTACAATGAGCAGTTCTCC. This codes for CASLVIAGYNEQFS.

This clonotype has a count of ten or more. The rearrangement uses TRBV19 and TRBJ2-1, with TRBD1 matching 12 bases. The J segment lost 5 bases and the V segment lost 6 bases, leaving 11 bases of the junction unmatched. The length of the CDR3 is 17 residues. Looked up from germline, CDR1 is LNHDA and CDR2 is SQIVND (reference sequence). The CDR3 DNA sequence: TGTGCCAGTAGCCGGGACAGGGGGCTTGGCGGGGACAATGAGCAGTTCTTC. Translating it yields CASSRDRGLGGDNEQFF.

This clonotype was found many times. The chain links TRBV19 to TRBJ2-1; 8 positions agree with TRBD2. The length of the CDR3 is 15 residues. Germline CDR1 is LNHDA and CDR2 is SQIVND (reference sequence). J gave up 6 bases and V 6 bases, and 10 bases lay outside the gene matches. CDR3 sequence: CASRLEAGAGNEQFF. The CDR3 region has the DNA TGTGCCAGTAGACTCGAAGCGGGAGCTGGCAATGAGCAGTTCTTC.